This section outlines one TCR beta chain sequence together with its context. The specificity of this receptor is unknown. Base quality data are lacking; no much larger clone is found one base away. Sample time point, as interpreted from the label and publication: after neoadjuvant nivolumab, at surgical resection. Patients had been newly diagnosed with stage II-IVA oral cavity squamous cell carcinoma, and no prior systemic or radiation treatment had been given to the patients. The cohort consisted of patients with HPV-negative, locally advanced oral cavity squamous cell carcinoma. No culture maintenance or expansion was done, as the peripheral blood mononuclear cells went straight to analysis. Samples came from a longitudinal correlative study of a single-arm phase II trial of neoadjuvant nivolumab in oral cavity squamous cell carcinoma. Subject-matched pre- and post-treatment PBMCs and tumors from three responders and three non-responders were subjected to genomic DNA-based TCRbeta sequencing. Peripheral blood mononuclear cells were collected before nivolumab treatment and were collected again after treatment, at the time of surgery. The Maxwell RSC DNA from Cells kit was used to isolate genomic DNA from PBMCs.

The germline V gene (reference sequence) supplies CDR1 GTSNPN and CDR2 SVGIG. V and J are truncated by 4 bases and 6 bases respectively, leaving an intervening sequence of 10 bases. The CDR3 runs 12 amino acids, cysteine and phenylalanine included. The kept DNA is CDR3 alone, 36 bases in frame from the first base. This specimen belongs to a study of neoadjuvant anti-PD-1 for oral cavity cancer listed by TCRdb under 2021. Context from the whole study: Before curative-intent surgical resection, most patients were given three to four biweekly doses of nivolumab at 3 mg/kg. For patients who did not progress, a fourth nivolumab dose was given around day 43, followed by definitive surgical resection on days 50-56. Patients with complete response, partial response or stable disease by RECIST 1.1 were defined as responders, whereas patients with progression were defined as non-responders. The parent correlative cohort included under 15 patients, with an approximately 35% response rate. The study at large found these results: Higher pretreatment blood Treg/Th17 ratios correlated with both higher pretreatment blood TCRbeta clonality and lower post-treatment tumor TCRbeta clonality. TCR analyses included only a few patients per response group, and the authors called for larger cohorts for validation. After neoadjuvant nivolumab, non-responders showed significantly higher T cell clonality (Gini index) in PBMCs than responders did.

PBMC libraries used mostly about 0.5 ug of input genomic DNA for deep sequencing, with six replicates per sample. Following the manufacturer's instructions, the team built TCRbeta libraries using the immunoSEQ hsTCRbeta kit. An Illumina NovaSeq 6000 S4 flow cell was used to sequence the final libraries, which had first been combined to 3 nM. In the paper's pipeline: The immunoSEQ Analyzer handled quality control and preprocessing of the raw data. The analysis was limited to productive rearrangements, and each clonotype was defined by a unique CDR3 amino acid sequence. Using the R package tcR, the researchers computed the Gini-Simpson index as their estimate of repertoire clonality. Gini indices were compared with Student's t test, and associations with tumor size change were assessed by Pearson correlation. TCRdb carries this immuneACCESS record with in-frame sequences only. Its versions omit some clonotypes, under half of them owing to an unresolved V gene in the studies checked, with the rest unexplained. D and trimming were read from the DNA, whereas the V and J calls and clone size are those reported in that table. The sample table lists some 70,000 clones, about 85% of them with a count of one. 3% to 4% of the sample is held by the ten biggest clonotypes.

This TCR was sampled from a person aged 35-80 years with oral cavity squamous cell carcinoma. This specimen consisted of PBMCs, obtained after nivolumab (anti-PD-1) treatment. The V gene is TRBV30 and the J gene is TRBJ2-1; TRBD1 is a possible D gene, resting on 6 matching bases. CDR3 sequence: CAWKRGGNEQFF. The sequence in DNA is TGTGCCTGGAAAAGAGGGGGCAATGAGCAGTTCTTC.